The subject of this entry is one T cell receptor beta chain. Clones were read by immunoSEQ multiplex PCR, and TCRdb kept only the in-frame ones, dropping some. The sample includes more than 95,000 clones, approximately 86% of them seen just once. This entry belongs to a study of T cell responses to AZD1222 COVID-19 vaccine. Trimming took 2 bases from V and 4 from J; bases not matched to a gene: 3. The CDR3 length is 15 residues. Germline-derived CDR1 and CDR2 are MNHEY and SVGAGI. The sequences come from peripheral blood, collected on day 0 of AZD1222 vaccination. This clonotype was sampled from an adult in good health. The chain joins TRBV6-5 to TRBJ2-3, with 10 bases matching TRBD2. The CDR3 is CASSYEREGADTQYF. CDR3 DNA: TGTGCCAGCAGTTACGAGCGGGAGGGCGCAGATACGCAGTATTTT.